This record looks at one T cell receptor beta chain sequence and its context. Data came from immunoSEQ multiplex PCR; TCRdb stores just in-frame clones and leaves some out. This repertoire shows some 79,000 clones, 90% to 95% found once; its top ten account for approximately 0.47%. This sample was taken from a study of T cell changes during pregnancy in multiple sclerosis. This CDR3 is 16 amino acids long. Germline CDR1 SGHVS, CDR2 FQNEAQ. J gave up 7 bases and V 3 bases, and 7 bases lay outside the gene matches. The sequences come from CD4+ T cells from peripheral blood mononuclear cells, collected in the second trimester of pregnancy. The receptor's source is a female donor with multiple sclerosis, enrolled in a pregnancy study. The chain joins TRBV7-8 to TRBJ1-6; 9 nucleotides line up with TRBD1. The CDR3 reads CASSFSSGTGNSPLHF. For the CDR3, the DNA is TGTGCCAGCAGCTTTTCCTCCGGGACAGGGAATTCACCCCTCCACTTT.